This T cell receptor (beta chain) originates from a study of T-cell reconstitution after alpha-beta-depleted transplantation in children. Overall study results and limits: It was newly produced T cells that mostly accounted for T-cell counts and diversity one year after transplant. There were reportedly several hundred expanded graft clones from which alpha-beta T cells came about two months after transplant.

Only a few counts were recorded for this clonotype. Its antigen is unknown. Unique molecular identifiers were used in preparing the TCRbeta library. TCRdb processed the PCR reads anew with MiXCR; each CDR3 protein has one entry. The repertoire holds some 840,000 distinct CDR3 sequences, with around 17% as singletons. CDR1 and CDR2 (germline): SGDLS, YYNGEE. The CDR3 spans 14 residues. Trimming left V 4 bases short and J 3 bases short, with 13 bases between. The material was PBMCs, mostly from graft donor cells, obtained 360 days after TCRalphabeta/CD19-depleted stem cell transplant. This chain joins TRBV9 and TRBJ1-2; possible D gene TRBD1, 6 bases. The clonotype comes from a male patient under 18 who had a stem cell transplant for acute lymphoblastic leukemia, so the T cells may come from the graft donor. The CDR3 here is CASSPTGNHYGYTF. Here the CDR3 DNA reads TGTGCCAGCAGCCCAACAGGGAACCACTATGGCTACACCTTC.